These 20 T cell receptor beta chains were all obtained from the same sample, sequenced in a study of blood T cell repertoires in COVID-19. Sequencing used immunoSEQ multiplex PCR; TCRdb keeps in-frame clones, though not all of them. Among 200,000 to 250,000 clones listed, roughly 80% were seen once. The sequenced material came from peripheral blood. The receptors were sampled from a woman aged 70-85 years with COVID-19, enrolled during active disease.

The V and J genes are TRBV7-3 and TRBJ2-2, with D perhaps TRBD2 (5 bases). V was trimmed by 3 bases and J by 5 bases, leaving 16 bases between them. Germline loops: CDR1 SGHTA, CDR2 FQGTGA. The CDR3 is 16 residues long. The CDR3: CASSFPIIGGTGELFF. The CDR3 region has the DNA TGTGCCAGCAGCTTCCCGATCATAGGAGGAACCGGGGAGCTGTTTTTT.

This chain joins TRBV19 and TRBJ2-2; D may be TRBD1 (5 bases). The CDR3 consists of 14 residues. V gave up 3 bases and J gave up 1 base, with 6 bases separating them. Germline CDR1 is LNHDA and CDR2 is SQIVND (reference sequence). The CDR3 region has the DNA TGTGCCAGTAGTATCCAGGGGAACACCGGGGAGCTGTTTTTT. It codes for CASSIQGNTGELFF. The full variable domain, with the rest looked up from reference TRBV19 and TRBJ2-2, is DGGITQSPKYLFRKEGQNVTLSCEQNLNHDAMYWYRQDPGQGLRLIYYSQIVNDFQKGDIAEGYSVSREKKESFPLTVTSAQKNPTAFYLCASSIQGNTGELFFGEGSRLTVL.

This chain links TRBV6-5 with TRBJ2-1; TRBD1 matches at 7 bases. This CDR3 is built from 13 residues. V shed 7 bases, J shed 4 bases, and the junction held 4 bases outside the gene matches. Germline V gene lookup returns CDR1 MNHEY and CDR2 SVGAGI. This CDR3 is CASTSDRYNEQFF. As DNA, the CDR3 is TGTGCCAGCACATCGGACAGGTACAATGAGCAGTTCTTC.

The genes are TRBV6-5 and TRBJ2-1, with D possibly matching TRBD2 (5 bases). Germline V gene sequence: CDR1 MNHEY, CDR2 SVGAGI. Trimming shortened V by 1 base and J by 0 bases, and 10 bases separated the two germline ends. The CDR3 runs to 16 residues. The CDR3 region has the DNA TGTGCCAGCAGTTACTTCCAAACTAGCTCCTACAATGAGCAGTTCTTC. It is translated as CASSYFQTSSYNEQFF.

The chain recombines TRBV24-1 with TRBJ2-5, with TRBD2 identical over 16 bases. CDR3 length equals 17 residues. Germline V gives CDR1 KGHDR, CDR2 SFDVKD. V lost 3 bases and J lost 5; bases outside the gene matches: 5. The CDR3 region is CATSDPEGLAGGETQYF. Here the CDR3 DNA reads TGTGCCACCAGTGATCCGGAGGGACTAGCGGGAGGGGAGACCCAGTACTTC.

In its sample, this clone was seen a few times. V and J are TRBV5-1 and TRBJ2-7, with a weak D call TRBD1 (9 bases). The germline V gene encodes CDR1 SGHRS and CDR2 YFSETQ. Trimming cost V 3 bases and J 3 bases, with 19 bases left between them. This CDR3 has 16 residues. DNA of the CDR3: TGCGCCAGCAGCTCGGGGGGGACAGGGAGAATCTACGAGCAGTACTTC. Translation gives CASSSGGTGRIYEQYF.

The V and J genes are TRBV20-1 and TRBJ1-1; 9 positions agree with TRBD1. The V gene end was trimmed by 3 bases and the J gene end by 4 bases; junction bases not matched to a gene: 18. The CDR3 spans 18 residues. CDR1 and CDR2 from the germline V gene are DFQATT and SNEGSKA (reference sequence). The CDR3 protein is CSASSRLGNRQGGTEAFF. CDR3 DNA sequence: TGCAGTGCTAGTTCGAGGTTGGGGAATAGACAGGGGGGCACTGAAGCTTTCTTT.

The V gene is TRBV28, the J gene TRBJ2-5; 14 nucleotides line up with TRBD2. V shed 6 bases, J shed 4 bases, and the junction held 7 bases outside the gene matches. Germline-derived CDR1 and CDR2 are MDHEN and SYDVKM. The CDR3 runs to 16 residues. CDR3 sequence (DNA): TGTGCCAGCAGCACCCGACTAGCGGGAGGGGGAGAGACCCAGTACTTC. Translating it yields CASSTRLAGGGETQYF.

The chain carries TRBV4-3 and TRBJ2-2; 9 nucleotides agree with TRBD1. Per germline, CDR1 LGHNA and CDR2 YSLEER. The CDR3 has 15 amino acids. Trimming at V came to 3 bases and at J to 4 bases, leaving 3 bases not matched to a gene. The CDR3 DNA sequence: TGCGCCAGCAGCCAGGGGACAGGGCCCACCGGGGAGCTGTTTTTT. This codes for CASSQGTGPTGELFF.

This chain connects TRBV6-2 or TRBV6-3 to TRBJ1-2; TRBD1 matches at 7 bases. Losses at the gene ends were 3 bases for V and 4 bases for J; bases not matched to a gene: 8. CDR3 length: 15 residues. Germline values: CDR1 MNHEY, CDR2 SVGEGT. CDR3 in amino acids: CASSYASTGSYGYTF. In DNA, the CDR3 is TGTGCCAGCAGTTATGCGTCGACAGGGTCCTATGGCTACACCTTC.

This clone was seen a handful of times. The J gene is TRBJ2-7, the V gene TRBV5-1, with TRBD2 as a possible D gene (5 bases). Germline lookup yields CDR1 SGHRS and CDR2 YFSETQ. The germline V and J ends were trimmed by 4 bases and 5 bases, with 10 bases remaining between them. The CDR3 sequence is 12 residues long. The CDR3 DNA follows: TGCGCCAGCAGCGCGCCGGGGAACGAGCAGTACTTC. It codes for CASSAPGNEQYF.

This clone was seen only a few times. In DNA, the CDR3 is TGCGCCAGCAGCTTGGGCAGCTCTGGAAACACCATATATTTT. Translated, it gives CASSLGSSGNTIYF. This rearrangement joins TRBV5-1 to TRBJ1-3; D call uncertain. The CDR3 is 14 residues long. Trimming shortened V by 0 bases and J by 0 bases, and 4 bases separated the two germline ends. Germline CDR1 reads SGHRS; CDR2 reads YFSETQ.

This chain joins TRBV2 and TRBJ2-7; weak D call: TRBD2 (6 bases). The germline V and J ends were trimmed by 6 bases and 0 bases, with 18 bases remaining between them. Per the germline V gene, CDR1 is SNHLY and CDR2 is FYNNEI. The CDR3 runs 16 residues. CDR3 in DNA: TGTGCCAGCAGCCGCGAAGGGGCTAGCGTCTCCTACGAGCAGTACTTC. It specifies CASSREGASVSYEQYF.

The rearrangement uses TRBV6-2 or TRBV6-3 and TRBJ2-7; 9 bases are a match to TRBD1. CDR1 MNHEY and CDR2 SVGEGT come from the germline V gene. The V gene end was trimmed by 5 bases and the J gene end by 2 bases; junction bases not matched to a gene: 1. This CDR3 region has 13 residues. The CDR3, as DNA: TGTGCCAGCAGTGGGGACAGGGCCTACGAGCAGTACTTC. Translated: CASSGDRAYEQYF.

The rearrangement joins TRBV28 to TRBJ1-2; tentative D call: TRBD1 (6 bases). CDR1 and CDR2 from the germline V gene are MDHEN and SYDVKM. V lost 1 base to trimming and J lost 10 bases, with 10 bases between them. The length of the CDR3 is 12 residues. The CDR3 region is CASSLLQGVYTF. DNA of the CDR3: TGTGCCAGCAGTTTATTACAGGGCGTCTACACCTTC.

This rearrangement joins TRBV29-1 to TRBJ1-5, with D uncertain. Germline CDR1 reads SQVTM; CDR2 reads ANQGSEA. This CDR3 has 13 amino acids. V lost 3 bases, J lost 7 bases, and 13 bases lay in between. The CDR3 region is CSVEVSTDQPQHF. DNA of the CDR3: TGCAGCGTTGAGGTCTCAACAGACCAGCCCCAGCATTTT. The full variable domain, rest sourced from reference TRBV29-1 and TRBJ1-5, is SAVISQKPSRDICQRGTSLTIQCQVDSQVTMMFWYRQQPGQSLTLIATANQGSEATYESGFVIDKFPISRPNLTFSTLTVSNMSPEDSSIYLCSVEVSTDQPQHFGDGTRLSIL.

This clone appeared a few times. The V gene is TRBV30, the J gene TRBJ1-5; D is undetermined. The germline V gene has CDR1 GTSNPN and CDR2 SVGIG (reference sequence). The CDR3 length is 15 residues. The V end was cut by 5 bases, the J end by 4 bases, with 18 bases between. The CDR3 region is CAWSGGLLLNQPQHF. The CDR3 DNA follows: TGTGCCTGGTCCGGAGGGTTACTGCTAAATCAGCCCCAGCATTTT. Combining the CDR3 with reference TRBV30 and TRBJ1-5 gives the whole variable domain SQTIHQWPATLVQPVGSPLSLECTVEGTSNPNLYWYRQAAGRGLQLLFYSVGIGQISSEVPQNLSASRPQDRQFILSSKKLLLSDSGFYLCAWSGGLLLNQPQHFGDGTRLSIL.

CDR3 nucleotides: TGTGCCAGCAGTCCCCTACGGCAGCGGGGGAGGTACAATGAGCAGTTCTTC. This codes for CASSPLRQRGRYNEQFF. The chain links TRBV6-6 to TRBJ2-1; 8 bases are a match to TRBD2. The germline gives CDR1 MNHNY, CDR2 SVGAGI (reference sequence). V trimming: 5 bases; J trimming: 4 bases; junction bases outside the gene matches: 13. This CDR3 contains 17 residues.

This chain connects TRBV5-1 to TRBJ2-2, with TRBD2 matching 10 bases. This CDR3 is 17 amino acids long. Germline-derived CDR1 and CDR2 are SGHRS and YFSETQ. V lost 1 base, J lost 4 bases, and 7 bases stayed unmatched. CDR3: CASSLSSAGGVTGELFF. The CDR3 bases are TGCGCCAGCAGCTTGTCATCAGCGGGAGGGGTCACCGGGGAGCTGTTTTTT. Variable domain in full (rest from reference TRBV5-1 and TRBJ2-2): KAGVTQTPRYLIKTRGQQVTLSCSPISGHRSVSWYQQTPGQGLQFLFEYFSETQRNKGNFPGRFSGRQFSNSRSEMNVSTLELGDSALYLCASSLSSAGGVTGELFFGEGSRLTVL.

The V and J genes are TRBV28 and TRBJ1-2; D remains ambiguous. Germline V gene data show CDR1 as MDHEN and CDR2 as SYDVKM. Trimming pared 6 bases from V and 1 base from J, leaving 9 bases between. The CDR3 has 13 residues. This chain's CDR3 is CASRQILNYGYTF. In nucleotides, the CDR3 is TGTGCCAGCAGACAGATTCTTAACTATGGCTACACCTTC.